These 17 T cell receptor beta chains originate from one sample sequenced in a study of OX40 agonist ivuxolimab in advanced cancers. Only in-frame clones appear in the TCRdb table, and some are missing; sequencing was by immunoSEQ multiplex PCR. The sample lists some 10,000 clones; about four fifths were seen once. The material was CD4+ or CD8+ T cells sorted from blood, obtained in a trial of the OX40 agonist ivuxolimab. These receptors were collected from an adult with an advanced solid tumor such as melanoma, head and neck, liver or kidney cancer.

This clone was seen just once. The CDR3 coding sequence is TGTGCCAGTAGCCGCGTCTCAGGGGCCTACGAGCAGTACTTC. It translates to CASSRVSGAYEQYF. The chain joins TRBV19 to TRBJ2-7; D is possibly TRBD1 (6 bases). Germline CDR1 reads LNHDA; CDR2 reads SQIVND (reference sequence). With 6 bases removed from V and 2 bases from J, the gap between germline ends came to 14 bases. The CDR3 is made up of 14 amino acids.

The chain couples TRBV5-5 to TRBJ1-5, with 9 bases lining up with TRBD1. The CDR3 totals 14 residues. Germline trimming cut 4 bases from V and 6 bases from J; bases unmatched to any gene: 5. Germline assignment: CDR1 SGHKS and CDR2 YYEKEE (reference sequence). For the CDR3, the DNA is TGTGCCAGCAGCGCGGACAGGGGAAGTCAGCCCCAGCATTTT. It specifies CASSADRGSQPQHF.

J is TRBJ2-3 and V is TRBV15, with D perhaps assigned TRBD1 or TRBD2 (5 bases each). CDR3 length equals 14 residues. The germline gives CDR1 LNHNV, CDR2 YYDKDF (reference sequence). V was trimmed by 4 bases and J by 2 bases, leaving 10 bases between them. For the CDR3, the DNA is TGTGCCACCAGCAAAGGGGACCTCACAGATACGCAGTATTTT. Amino acids: CATSKGDLTDTQYF.

The chain carries TRBV9 and TRBJ1-1, with a possible D match to TRBD1 (5 bases). V lost 0 bases and J 5 bases, leaving 11 bases between the germline ends. The V gene's germline CDR1 is SGDLS and CDR2 YYNGEE. CDR3 length: 14 residues. CDR3 amino acids: CASSVATQGTEAFF. For the CDR3, the DNA is TGTGCCAGCAGCGTAGCTACGCAGGGAACTGAAGCTTTCTTT.

This chain uses TRBV15 with TRBJ2-1, with D possibly TRBD1 on 6 matching bases. V shed 4 bases and J shed 8 bases, with 15 bases lying between them. The length of the CDR3 is 14 residues. Germline V gene lookup returns CDR1 LNHNV and CDR2 YYDKDF (reference sequence). The CDR3 bases are TGTGCCACCAGCACTAGAGGGACAATTTATGAGCAGTTCTTC. Its protein product is CATSTRGTIYEQFF.

The chain has TRBV11-2 and TRBJ1-5, with a possible D match to TRBD1 (5 bases). Germline V gene lookup returns CDR1 SGHAT and CDR2 FQNNGV. The CDR3 extends over 13 amino acids. Trimming cost V 3 bases and J 6 bases, with 9 bases left between them. This chain's CDR3 is CASSLGGTQPQHF. DNA for the CDR3: TGTGCCAGCAGCTTGGGGGGGACTCAGCCCCAGCATTTT.

CDR3 region: CASSLPESSYEQYF. CDR3 in DNA: TGTGCCAGCAGCTTACCGGAGAGCTCCTACGAGCAGTACTTC. The gene calls are TRBV7-9 and TRBJ2-7, with D unclear. Trimming cost V 2 bases and J 0 bases, with 8 bases left between them. This CDR3 has 14 amino acids. From germline, CDR1 is SEHNR and CDR2 FQNEAQ (reference sequence).

The chain links TRBV6-1 to TRBJ2-7; 7 nucleotides match TRBD1. The CDR3 spans 14 residues. The germline CDR1 and CDR2 sequences are MNHNS and SASEGT. With V trimmed by 4 bases and J by 6 bases, 9 bases remained unmatched. This chain's CDR3 is CASSVGQATTEQYF. CDR3 nucleotides: TGTGCCAGCAGTGTAGGACAGGCGACTACCGAGCAGTACTTC.

The chain uses TRBV9 and TRBJ1-2; D is unclear. There are 15 residues in the CDR3. Trimming cost V 2 bases and J 3 bases, with 14 bases left between them. CDR1 and CDR2 (germline): SGDLS, YYNGEE. CDR3 protein: CASSVSGRLHYGYTF. The DNA for the CDR3 is TGTGCCAGCAGCGTCTCAGGTAGACTGCACTATGGCTACACCTTC.

V is TRBV18 and J is TRBJ1-1; possibly TRBD1 for D (5 bases). The CDR3 totals 14 residues. V was pared by 4 bases and J by 1 base, with 10 bases between. Germline values: CDR1 KGHSH, CDR2 LQKENI. The CDR3 region has the DNA TGTGCCAGCTCACTCGTGGGGGGGAACACTGAAGCTTTCTTT. Translating gives CASSLVGGNTEAFF.

The chain combines TRBV5-8 with TRBJ2-4; TRBD2 aligns across 9 bases. V was pared by 4 bases and J by 15 bases, with 5 bases of the junction left unmatched. The CDR3 runs 11 residues. Germline V lookup: CDR1 SGHTS, CDR2 YDEGEE. The CDR3: CASSSSGRGYF. CDR3 coding DNA: TGTGCCAGCAGCAGTAGCGGGAGAGGGTACTTC.

The CDR3 DNA sequence: TGTGCCAGCAGCGTAGCTTGGGGTCAGCCCCAGCATTTT. This translates into CASSVAWGQPQHF. This chain links TRBV9 with TRBJ1-5; unclear D gene. Per the germline V gene, CDR1 is SGDLS and CDR2 is YYNGEE. The CDR3 length is 13 residues. With 0 bases removed from V and 6 bases from J, the gap between germline ends came to 7 bases.

A few counts support this clone. The gene calls are TRBV7-3 and TRBJ2-3, with 10 bases matching TRBD2. CDR3 size: 15 residues. Per the germline V gene, CDR1 is SGHTA and CDR2 is FQGTGA. V dropped 5 bases and J dropped 6; count of bases not matched to a gene: 8. CDR3 sequence reads: CASSPLAGEGDTQYF. The CDR3 coding sequence is TGTGCCAGCAGCCCTCTAGCGGGAGAGGGGGATACGCAGTATTTT.

This clone has only a few counts. This sequence joins TRBV30 and TRBJ1-1, with TRBD1 identical over 8 bases. Germline CDR1 is GTSNPN and CDR2 is SVGIG (reference sequence). J was trimmed by 0 bases and V by 4 bases; bases with no gene match: 10. This CDR3 contains 16 residues. CDR3 in DNA: TGTGCCTGGACTCTTTACAGGGGGGCCATGAACACTGAAGCTTTCTTT. Translating gives CAWTLYRGAMNTEAFF.

This rearrangement joins TRBV9 to TRBJ2-7; 12 bases fit TRBD2. Germline values: CDR1 SGDLS, CDR2 YYNGEE. There are 15 residues in the CDR3. With V trimmed by 3 bases and J by 1 base, 2 bases remained unmatched. The CDR3 loop is CASSDGTSGSYEQYF. The CDR3 region has the DNA TGTGCCAGCAGCGACGGGACTAGCGGGTCCTACGAGCAGTACTTC. Together with reference TRBV9 and TRBJ2-7, the CDR3 gives the full variable domain: DSGVTQTPKHLITATGQRVTLRCSPRSGDLSVYWYQQSLDQGLQFLIQYYNGEERAKGNILERFSAQQFPDLHSELNLSSLELGDSALYFCASSDGTSGSYEQYFGPGTRLTVT.

The chain is built from TRBV5-8 and TRBJ1-4, with D unresolved. Germline V lookup: CDR1 SGHTS, CDR2 YDEGEE. V gave up 0 bases and J gave up 0 bases, with 9 bases separating them. The CDR3 extends over 16 amino acids. CDR3 loop: CASSLGQVATNEKLFF. DNA for the CDR3: TGTGCCAGCAGCTTGGGACAAGTTGCAACTAATGAAAAACTGTTTTTT.

In this sample, this clone turned up once. This rearrangement joins TRBV4-3 to TRBJ2-1; 7 bases align to TRBD2. The V gene end was trimmed by 0 bases and the J gene end by 0 bases; junction bases not matched to a gene: 2. Germline V gives CDR1 LGHNA, CDR2 YSLEER. The CDR3 covers 16 residues. The CDR3 DNA sequence: TGCGCCAGCAGCCAAGACGGGGGGAGCTCCTACAATGAGCAGTTCTTC. It yields the protein CASSQDGGSSYNEQFF.